The present T cell receptor (beta chain) was sequenced within a study of shared clonotypes between healthy human individuals. Only in-frame clones appear in the TCRdb table, and some are missing; sequencing was by immunoSEQ multiplex PCR. The sample includes roughly 2.2 million clones, under 95% of them seen just once. The sample comprised naive CD4+ T cells from PBMCs. As for subset: CD45RA+ positively selected. The TCR comes from a man aged 18 to 29 in good health. Some clones in this sample may be carry-over from other donors' samples.

CDR3 residues: CASRGTGGPSEKLFF. CDR3 nucleotide sequence: TGTGCCAGCAGAGGGACAGGGGGACCTAGTGAAAAACTGTTTTTT. The chain couples TRBV28 to TRBJ1-4, with 11 bases fitting TRBD1. Germline V gene lookup returns CDR1 MDHEN and CDR2 SYDVKM. After removal of 6 bases from V and 7 bases from J, the junction contained 7 bases not matched to a gene. The CDR3 is 15 amino acids.